This T cell receptor beta chain was obtained from a study of T cell responses to AZD1222 COVID-19 vaccine. Worth noting for this clone: Its specificity is not known.

The CDR3 is 18 residues long. Germline loops: CDR1 LNHDA, CDR2 SQIVND (reference sequence). The V gene end was trimmed by 2 bases and the J gene end by 1 base; junction bases not matched to a gene: 11. TCRdb keeps only in-frame clones here, not all; method: immunoSEQ multiplex PCR. The profile shows around 170,000 clones, roughly 90% of them singletons. Study results and caveats: Reportedly, nearly half the spike-specific TCRs target unmutated variant regions. Of the AZD1222 recipients, only 5 or 6 were seropositive at baseline. There were repertoire samples only from the period after the peak T cell response. The donor group comprised mostly white British people and more females; the analysis possibly underestimated clonal diversity.

The TCR was taken from an adult in good health. V usage is TRBV19 and J usage is TRBJ1-1; 9 nucleotides align to TRBD1. Here the sequenced sample was peripheral blood, taken on day 0 of AZD1222 vaccination. CDR3 in amino acids: CASSIWPGQGRGNTEAFF. Written as DNA, the CDR3 is TGTGCCAGTAGTATATGGCCCGGACAGGGGCGAGGGAACACTGAAGCTTTCTTT. The variable domain in full, completed from reference TRBV19 and TRBJ1-1, reads DGGITQSPKYLFRKEGQNVTLSCEQNLNHDAMYWYRQDPGQGLRLIYYSQIVNDFQKGDIAEGYSVSREKKESFPLTVTSAQKNPTAFYLCASSIWPGQGRGNTEAFFGQGTRLTVV.